The next 25 T cell receptor beta chains were all read from a single sample in a study of radiation and T cells in renal cell carcinoma (dated by TCRdb to about 2020). The protocol used for the library was the immunoSEQ multiplex PCR assay. TCRdb took over this immuneACCESS table, retaining in-frame rearrangements with V and J assigned. Such tables are incomplete; in checked studies, under half of the missing clones stem from an unresolved V gene, and the remainder is unexplained. This sample lists 95,000 or so clones; 80% to 90% were detected once. The ten most abundant clones make up around 7.9% of the sample. The time point label here, explained by the study, means: baseline pretreatment blood. In light of the paper, this sample's treatment or condition label describes: 15 Gy SBRT to primary tumor, nephrectomy 4 weeks later. The material sequenced was blood, taken from a patient whose treatment included radiotherapy and nephrectomy. The source is a man in his forties or fifties with renal cell carcinoma.

This clone occurred once. The chain combines TRBV6-5 with TRBJ2-3; 12 nucleotides align to TRBD2. J gave up 5 bases and V 6 bases, and 6 bases lay outside the gene matches. The germline V gene has CDR1 MNHEY and CDR2 SVGAGI. This CDR3 has 15 residues. DNA for the CDR3: TGTGCCAGCAGCTGGACTAGCGGGACCATAGATACGCAGTATTTT. Protein product: CASSWTSGTIDTQYF.

This chain joins TRBV27 and TRBJ2-7; 7 positions agree with TRBD1. CDR3 length equals 14 residues. Germline V CDR1 and CDR2: MNHEY, SMNVEV (reference sequence). The trim removed 4 bases at V and 4 bases at J, leaving 7 bases unmatched. The CDR3 protein is CASSSTGKGYEQYF. The CDR3 DNA reads as TGTGCCAGCAGTTCGACAGGGAAGGGGTACGAGCAGTACTTC.

V is TRBV7-3 and J is TRBJ2-2, with TRBD2 identical over 10 bases. The CDR3 contains 17 residues. Trimming removed 5 bases from V and 4 bases from J; junction bases left unmatched: 10. In germline, CDR1 is SGHTA, CDR2 FQGTGA. The CDR3 loop reads CASSPYSGGAGTGELFF. The CDR3 DNA reads TGTGCCAGCAGCCCCTACAGCGGGGGGGCGGGCACCGGGGAGCTGTTTTTT.

The chain uses TRBV9 and TRBJ1-2; D remains ambiguous. V gave up 0 bases and J gave up 5 bases, with 14 bases separating them. The CDR3 is 15 residues long. The germline gives CDR1 SGDLS, CDR2 YYNGEE. The CDR3 DNA reads TGTGCCAGCAGCGTAGACGGGGAGTTGGGATATGGCTACACCTTC. This encodes CASSVDGELGYGYTF.

The V call is TRBV7-2, the J call TRBJ1-2; no reliable D call. This CDR3 has 13 amino acids. The germline V gene has CDR1 SGHTA and CDR2 FQGNSA. Trimming shortened V by 5 bases and J by 8 bases, and 15 bases separated the two germline ends. CDR3 protein: CASSTSFSNGYTF. The DNA for the CDR3 is TGTGCCAGCAGCACAAGTTTCAGCAACGGCTACACCTTC.

This chain uses TRBV4-3 with TRBJ2-7, with TRBD1 matching 9 bases. This CDR3 region has 15 residues. J gave up 5 bases and V 0 bases, and 5 bases lay outside the gene matches. From germline, CDR1 is LGHNA and CDR2 YSLEER. The CDR3 DNA reads as TGCGCCAGCAGCCAAGACGGGACAGGGTTCAACGAGCAGTACTTC. Translation gives CASSQDGTGFNEQYF.

This sequence joins TRBV19 and TRBJ2-5; 7 bases agree with TRBD1. The length of the CDR3 is 14 residues. The germline CDR1 and CDR2 sequences are LNHDA and SQIVND (reference sequence). The ends lost 5 bases at V and 2 bases at J; junction bases unmatched: 5. The CDR3 DNA sequence: TGTGCCAGTAGTGTCCGCAGGGGGCAAGAGACCCAGTACTTC. It specifies CASSVRRGQETQYF.

V and J are TRBV6-7 and TRBJ1-1, with a tentative D call TRBD1 (5 bases). TRBV6-7 is assigned to the ORF class and has an uncertain function. The CDR3 runs to 15 residues. Trimming pared 2 bases from V and 1 base from J, leaving 11 bases between. The CDR3 sequence: CASSYRGEKNTEAFF. CDR3 nucleotide sequence: TGTGCCAGCAGTTACCGGGGGGAAAAGAACACTGAAGCTTTCTTT.

This clone was detected only once. V and J are TRBV7-2 and TRBJ2-7, with TRBD2 matching 14 bases. V dropped 5 bases and J dropped 2; count of bases not matched to a gene: 11. The CDR3 is made up of 18 amino acids. Germline V CDR1 and CDR2: SGHTA, FQGNSA. The CDR3 DNA is TGTGCCAGCAGCCTAGGACTAGCGGGGGGTCGACGAGCCTACGAGCAGTACTTC. It specifies CASSLGLAGGRRAYEQYF.

The chain couples TRBV28 to TRBJ2-5; D tentatively reads TRBD1 or TRBD2 (5 bases each). Trimming shortened V by 5 bases and J by 0 bases, and 16 bases separated the two germline ends. Germline loops: CDR1 MDHEN, CDR2 SYDVKM. CDR3 length equals 16 residues. The CDR3 DNA follows: TGTGCCAGCAGTGCTCTCGGGACCCGTAACCAAGAGACCCAGTACTTC. Translation: CASSALGTRNQETQYF.

J is TRBJ1-1 and V is TRBV27; the match to TRBD1 covers 7 bases. Germline V lookup: CDR1 MNHEY, CDR2 SMNVEV (reference sequence). V trimming: 6 bases; J trimming: 5 bases; junction bases outside the gene matches: 12. This CDR3 region has 15 residues. The DNA of the CDR3 is TGTGCCAGCAGCGGAGCGCACAGGGGTAAAACTGAAGCTTTCTTT. This codes for CASSGAHRGKTEAFF.

The chain joins TRBV19 to TRBJ1-5; the D is unclear. The length of the CDR3 is 12 residues. Looked up from germline, CDR1 is LNHDA and CDR2 is SQIVND (reference sequence). Trimming cost V 6 bases and J 0 bases, with 3 bases left between them. This chain's CDR3 is CASRNSNQPQHF. The CDR3 DNA is TGTGCCAGTAGGAATAGCAATCAGCCCCAGCATTTT.

This clone was observed a handful of times. The genes are TRBV5-1 and TRBJ1-1, with D possibly TRBD1 on 5 matching bases. The CDR3 is 15 residues long. V lost 4 bases and J 1 base, leaving 14 bases between the germline ends. Germline V gene data show CDR1 as SGHRS and CDR2 as YFSETQ. The CDR3 reads CASSDPGGGNTEAFF. The DNA of the CDR3 is TGCGCCAGCAGCGACCCAGGTGGGGGGAACACTGAAGCTTTCTTT.

This chain joins TRBV6-1 and TRBJ2-1, with D uncertain. In germline, CDR1 is MNHNS, CDR2 SASEGT. The CDR3 is 12 amino acids. V was pared by 3 bases and J by 10 bases, with 10 bases between. The CDR3 sequence: CASSDHKGEQFF. CDR3 DNA: TGTGCCAGCAGTGATCATAAAGGGGAGCAGTTCTTC.

This clone occurred a few times. J is TRBJ2-7 and V is TRBV5-1; 11 bases line up with TRBD2. The CDR3 length is 18 residues. CDR1 is SGHRS, CDR2 YFSETQ, per germline. The J segment lost 0 bases and the V segment lost 0 bases, leaving 8 bases of the junction unmatched. The CDR3 nucleotides are TGCGCCAGCAGCTTGGGGGCTAGCGGGGGGCCCAGCTCCTACGAGCAGTACTTC. Encoded protein: CASSLGASGGPSSYEQYF.

This clone came up once. This sequence joins TRBV30 and TRBJ2-1; a possible D gene is TRBD1 (6 bases). The CDR3 loop spans 15 amino acids. Germline CDR1 is GTSNPN and CDR2 is SVGIG (reference sequence). The V and J ends lost 4 bases and 0 bases respectively, with 13 bases between them. As DNA, the CDR3 is TGTGCCTGGAACAGAGGACAGAACTCCTACAATGAGCAGTTCTTC. Its translation: CAWNRGQNSYNEQFF.

This clone showed up just a few times. This chain uses TRBV6-5 with TRBJ1-5, with a tentative D call TRBD1 (6 bases). V lost 4 bases and J 1 base, leaving 14 bases between the germline ends. This CDR3 comprises 16 residues. CDR1 is MNHEY and CDR2 is SVGAGI in the germline V gene. CDR3 nucleotide sequence: TGTGCCAGCAGTTCCGTGGTGGGGGCCAGCAATCAGCCCCAGCATTTT. Its protein product is CASSSVVGASNQPQHF.

The chain employs TRBV9 and TRBJ2-1, with 7 bases aligning to TRBD1. Germline values: CDR1 SGDLS, CDR2 YYNGEE. The CDR3 is made up of 13 amino acids. The V and J ends lost 3 bases and 6 bases, in that order; junction bases with no gene match: 3. CDR3: CASSAAGGNEQFF. The CDR3 coding sequence is TGTGCCAGCAGCGCCGCAGGGGGCAATGAGCAGTTCTTC.

The chain has TRBV7-9 and TRBJ2-7; either TRBD1 or TRBD2 may supply D (6 bases each). Trimming left V 2 bases short and J 4 bases short, with 12 bases between. The CDR3 sequence is 14 residues long. The germline CDR1 and CDR2 sequences are SEHNR and FQNEAQ (reference sequence). The CDR3 nucleotides are TGTGCCAGCAGCTTATCGGGGGCGAGTTACGAGCAGTACTTC. It specifies CASSLSGASYEQYF.

This chain uses TRBV4-2 with TRBJ2-7, with a weak D call TRBD1 (5 bases). V shed 0 bases and J shed 3 bases, with 12 bases lying between them. The CDR3 is made up of 15 amino acids. Germline V gene lookup returns CDR1 LGHNA and CDR2 YNFKEQ. The CDR3 DNA sequence: TGTGCCAGCAGCCAAGATGGAGACAGTAACTACGAGCAGTACTTC. This gives the protein CASSQDGDSNYEQYF.

The CDR3 spells CASSKQEEKLFF. The CDR3 DNA is TGTGCCAGTAGTAAACAGGAGGAAAAACTGTTTTTT. This rearrangement joins TRBV19 to TRBJ1-4; possibly TRBD1 for D (5 bases). CDR1 LNHDA and CDR2 SQIVND come from the germline V gene (reference sequence). V gave up 4 bases and J gave up 8 bases, with 8 bases separating them. CDR3 size: 12 residues.

The chain uses TRBV7-6 and TRBJ2-2; D is undetermined. The CDR3 length is 13 residues. CDR1 is SGHVS, CDR2 FNYEAQ, per germline. Trimming removed 5 bases from V and 4 bases from J, with 8 bases in between. CDR3 nucleotides: TGTGCCAGCAGCAGGGATGGCACCGGGGAGCTGTTTTTT. Amino acid sequence: CASSRDGTGELFF.

The chain has TRBV7-8 and TRBJ2-3, with D hard to call. Germline loops: CDR1 SGHVS, CDR2 FQNEAQ. Trimming pared 2 bases from V and 4 bases from J, leaving 7 bases between. The CDR3 extends over 13 amino acids. As DNA, the CDR3 is TGTGCCAGCAGCTTACTAAGGGCAGATACGCAGTATTTT. Translation: CASSLLRADTQYF.

The chain couples TRBV6-5 to TRBJ1-4, with D unclear. Trimming shortened V by 10 bases and J by 0 bases, and 9 bases separated the two germline ends. The CDR3 runs 13 residues. The germline V gene encodes CDR1 MNHEY and CDR2 SVGAGI. The CDR3 is CATCQTTNEKLFF. In DNA, the CDR3 is TGTGCCACCTGCCAAACAACTAATGAAAAACTGTTTTTT.

The gene calls are TRBV7-9 and TRBJ1-5, with D maybe TRBD1 (5 bases). V gave up 1 base and J gave up 7 bases, with 11 bases separating them. This CDR3 is built from 14 residues. Germline values: CDR1 SEHNR, CDR2 FQNEAQ (reference sequence). The CDR3 loop is CASSLGGPGQPQHF. The CDR3 DNA reads as TGTGCCAGCAGCTTAGGAGGGCCAGGGCAGCCCCAGCATTTT. Full variable domain (rest looked up from reference TRBV7-9 and TRBJ1-5): DTGVSQNPRHKITKRGQNVTFRCDPISEHNRLYWYRQTLGQGPEFLTYFQNEAQLEKSRLLSDRFSAERPKGSFSTLEIQRTEQGDSAMYLCASSLGGPGQPQHFGDGTRLSIL.